This TCR beta chain appears in the sequencing data of a study of CD8 T cells in Susac syndrome. Random-hexamer reverse transcription was applied to about 0.45 to 1 ug RNA. Amplification of TCR beta CDR3 by immunoSEQ multiplex PCR spanned 54 Vbeta and 13 Jbeta. MiXCR was run by TCRdb on the immunoSEQ multiplex PCR reads, yielding one entry per CDR3 protein. Of some 26,000 distinct CDR3 sequences in the sample, 94% were seen once. Peripheral blood CD8+ and CD4+ T cells were profiled by TCR beta sequencing. Germline CDR1 reads MNHNS; CDR2 reads SASEGT. Deletions cut 7 bases from V and 4 bases from J, with 13 bases between. This CDR3 has 14 residues. Study-level findings and limits: It was acknowledged in the study that its TCR sequencing and HLA analysis involved a relatively small number of individuals.

A word on this clonotype: Its antigen is as yet unknown.

The sequence was collected from a human donor in good health. The sample comprised CD8+ T cells from PBMCs. V and J are TRBV6-1 and TRBJ1-4; possibly TRBD1 for D (5 bases). The CDR3 DNA follows: TGTGCCAGCACTTTGGGACGGAATAATGAAAAACTGTTTTTT. Amino acids: CASTLGRNNEKLFF.